These 32 T cell receptor beta chains were sequenced from one sample in a study of blood T cell repertoires in COVID-19. TCRdb's copy holds only in-frame clones and misses some; the assay was immunoSEQ multiplex PCR. Found here are about 380,000 clones, approximately 89% of them singletons; the top ten hold roughly 1.4%. The sequenced sample consisted of PBMCs or T cells enriched from blood (not recorded which). The source is a man younger than 40 who had recovered from COVID-19.

The chain carries TRBV6-5 and TRBJ1-2; possible D gene TRBD1, 5 bases. Germline CDR1 and CDR2: MNHEY and SVGAGI. The CDR3 extends over 15 amino acids. Trimming shortened V by 6 bases and J by 4 bases, and 18 bases separated the two germline ends. The CDR3, as DNA: TGTGCCAGCAGCCAAGACAGCCTTCAGGCCTATGGCTACACCTTC. Translation gives CASSQDSLQAYGYTF.

In DNA form, the CDR3 reads TGTGCCAGCAGGAACAGTACTAACTATGGCTACACCTTC. Its protein product is CASRNSTNYGYTF. The chain has TRBV12-3 or TRBV12-4 and TRBJ1-2, with D unresolved. V gave up 6 bases and J gave up 0 bases, with 8 bases separating them. The CDR3 spans 13 residues.

The gene calls are TRBV9 and TRBJ2-7, with TRBD1 matching 7 bases. V lost 0 bases to trimming and J lost 4 bases; unmatched junction nucleotides: 4. Germline CDR1 reads SGDLS; CDR2 reads YYNGEE. CDR3 length: 14 residues. In DNA form, the CDR3 reads TGTGCCAGCAGCGTAGATCAGGGGGAATACGAGCAGTACTTC. It specifies CASSVDQGEYEQYF.

The rearrangement joins TRBV19 to TRBJ1-3; 7 bases fit TRBD1. This CDR3 comprises 16 residues. The junction had 8 bases not matched to a gene; V was cut back by 5 bases and J by 1 base. CDR1 is LNHDA and CDR2 is SQIVND in the germline V gene (reference sequence). This CDR3 reads CASSSPGQTSGNTIYF. The CDR3 DNA sequence: TGTGCCAGTAGTTCCCCGGGACAGACATCTGGAAACACCATATATTTT.

This clone was seen only once. The V and J genes are TRBV9 and TRBJ2-3, with D perhaps TRBD2 (5 bases). The ends were cut back, 1 base at V and 4 bases at J, with 10 bases in the middle. CDR3 size: 14 residues. CDR1 and CDR2 (germline): SGDLS, YYNGEE. The CDR3 DNA sequence: TGTGCCAGCAGCGTACCGGCGGGCGCAGATACGCAGTATTTT. Protein sequence: CASSVPAGADTQYF. The full variable domain, with the rest looked up from reference TRBV9 and TRBJ2-3, is DSGVTQTPKHLITATGQRVTLRCSPRSGDLSVYWYQQSLDQGLQFLIQYYNGEERAKGNILERFSAQQFPDLHSELNLSSLELGDSALYFCASSVPAGADTQYFGPGTRLTVL.

The sample holds one count of this clone. The chain uses TRBV10-3 and TRBJ2-5; TRBD2 is a possible D gene (5 bases). V was cut by 6 bases and J by 1 base, with 12 bases left in between. The CDR3 covers 14 residues. From germline, CDR1 is ENHRY and CDR2 SYGVKD. CDR3 nucleotide sequence: TGTGCCATCAGGCCCTTTGCGGGCCAAGAGACCCAGTACTTC. Translating gives CAIRPFAGQETQYF.

The V call is TRBV27, the J call TRBJ1-2, with a tentative D call TRBD1 (6 bases). Trimming removed 6 bases at V and 6 bases at J, with 14 bases between. From germline, CDR1 is MNHEY and CDR2 SMNVEV (reference sequence). The CDR3 length is 13 residues. CDR3 in DNA: TGTGCCAGCAGACTAAGGACAGAGGATGGCTACACCTTC. This gives the protein CASRLRTEDGYTF.

The rearrangement joins TRBV10-3 to TRBJ1-1; TRBD1 matches at 8 bases. This CDR3 has 19 residues. V lost 1 base and J lost 0; bases outside the gene matches: 13. CDR1 and CDR2 from the germline V gene are ENHRY and SYGVKD. The CDR3 bases are TGTGCCATCAGTGAGTTGGGAACCGGGACAGGTTCCGTGAACACTGAAGCTTTCTTT. Translated: CAISELGTGTGSVNTEAFF.

Only a few counts were recorded for this clone. The V call is TRBV18, the J call TRBJ1-1; D is undetermined. The length of the CDR3 is 12 residues. Trimming took off 6 bases at V and 6 bases at J, with 11 bases between the two ends. Germline loops: CDR1 KGHSH, CDR2 LQKENI. The CDR3 sequence: CASSMRRSEAFF. Written as DNA, the CDR3 is TGTGCCAGCTCGATGCGCCGTTCTGAAGCTTTCTTT.

CDR3 nucleotides: TGTGCCAGCAGCTTAGTCAGGGTTGGTAGCGAGACCCAGTACTTC. It yields the protein CASSLVRVGSETQYF. The J gene is TRBJ2-5, the V gene TRBV11-2; TRBD1 is a possible D gene (5 bases). The CDR3 totals 15 residues. Between the trimmed V and J ends, which lost 1 base and 5 bases, there was a span of 14 bases. CDR1 and CDR2 from the germline V gene are SGHAT and FQNNGV.

This clone was observed a few times. The chain is built from TRBV11-2 and TRBJ2-2; D is perhaps TRBD1 (6 bases). There are 14 residues in the CDR3. With 4 bases removed from V and 5 bases from J, the gap between germline ends came to 11 bases. Germline CDR1 SGHAT, CDR2 FQNNGV. CDR3 residues: CASSSQRGTGELFF. CDR3 bases: TGTGCCAGCAGCTCCCAGAGGGGGACCGGGGAGCTGTTTTTT.

This chain uses TRBV7-9 with TRBJ2-7, with D possibly TRBD2 on 6 matching bases. Germline CDR1 reads SEHNR; CDR2 reads FQNEAQ (reference sequence). V lost 5 bases and J 9 bases, leaving 14 bases between the germline ends. The CDR3 contains 12 residues. This CDR3 reads CASSPGETTQYF. In DNA form, the CDR3 reads TGTGCCAGCAGCCCGGGGGAGACGACGCAGTACTTC. Full variable domain (missing parts from reference TRBV7-9 and TRBJ2-7): DTGVSQNPRHKITKRGQNVTFRCDPISEHNRLYWYRQTLGQGPEFLTYFQNEAQLEKSRLLSDRFSAERPKGSFSTLEIQRTEQGDSAMYLCASSPGETTQYFGPGTRLTVT.

This chain joins TRBV19 and TRBJ1-6, with D possibly being TRBD1 (5 bases). Trimming left V 2 bases short and J 6 bases short, with 11 bases between. This CDR3 has 15 amino acids. Per the germline V gene, CDR1 is LNHDA and CDR2 is SQIVND (reference sequence). CDR3 in DNA: TGTGCCAGTAGTATACAAGGGGCAGGTAATTCACCCCTCCACTTT. Translated, it gives CASSIQGAGNSPLHF.

The chain links TRBV19 to TRBJ2-4; no reliable D call. The V end lost 10 bases, the J end lost 0 bases, and 16 bases lay between the germline ends. The CDR3 spans 15 residues. Germline lookup yields CDR1 LNHDA and CDR2 SQIVND (reference sequence). The DNA of the CDR3 is TGTGCCACCGCGCTCATTAGTGGAGCCAAAAACATTCAGTACTTC. Amino acid sequence: CATALISGAKNIQYF. Full variable domain (missing parts from reference TRBV19 and TRBJ2-4): DGGITQSPKYLFRKEGQNVTLSCEQNLNHDAMYWYRQDPGQGLRLIYYSQIVNDFQKGDIAEGYSVSREKKESFPLTVTSAQKNPTAFYLCATALISGAKNIQYFGAGTRLSVL.

This sequence joins TRBV21-1 and TRBJ1-5; whether TRBD1, the table's D call, matches the DNA was not checked. TRBV21-1 is an annotated pseudogene. The CDR3 extends over 16 amino acids. CDR3 coding DNA: TGTGCCAGCAGCACCCGTCCGGGACAGACCAATCAGCCCCAGCATTTT. This gives the protein CASSTRPGQTNQPQHF.

The rearrangement joins TRBV30 to TRBJ2-3; 9 positions agree with TRBD2. With V trimmed by 3 bases and J by 0 bases, 7 bases remained unmatched. Germline V lookup: CDR1 GTSNPN, CDR2 SVGIG (reference sequence). This CDR3 comprises 16 residues. The CDR3 DNA sequence: TGTGCCTGGAGCACCGGGACTAGCCATAGCACAGATACGCAGTATTTT. Translated, it gives CAWSTGTSHSTDTQYF.

This clone was recorded only once. This specimen includes other DNA sequences encoding the same CDR3. The gene calls are TRBV29-1 and TRBJ2-7, with D maybe TRBD1 (5 bases). This CDR3 is 17 amino acids long. The germline V and J ends were trimmed by 1 base and 3 bases, with 22 bases remaining between them. The germline CDR1 and CDR2 sequences are SQVTM and ANQGSEA. CDR3 residues: CSVEVDRRQYPFYEQYF. CDR3 bases: TGCAGCGTTGAAGTCGATAGGCGACAGTACCCTTTCTACGAGCAGTACTTC.

CDR3 DNA: TGTGCCAGCAGCCTCACACCGGGACACCGCACAGATACGCAGTATTTT. Protein product: CASSLTPGHRTDTQYF. The chain has TRBV7-3 and TRBJ2-3; D may be TRBD1 (6 bases). The V end was cut by 5 bases, the J end by 1 base, with 16 bases between. The CDR3 spans 16 residues. Germline CDR1 is SGHTA and CDR2 is FQGTGA. The full variable domain, completed using reference TRBV7-3 and TRBJ2-3, is GAGVSQTPSNKVTEKGKYVELRCDPISGHTALYWYRQSLGQGPEFLIYFQGTGAADDSGLPNDRFFAVRPEGSVSTLKIQRTERGDSAVYLCASSLTPGHRTDTQYFGPGTRLTVL.

This clone has ten or more counts. The rearrangement uses TRBV9 and TRBJ2-3, with TRBD1 identical over 8 bases. The trim removed 0 bases at V and 4 bases at J, leaving 4 bases unmatched. The CDR3 is 15 amino acids. The germline V gene has CDR1 SGDLS and CDR2 YYNGEE. The CDR3 spells CASSVGWTGSDTQYF. The CDR3 DNA reads TGTGCCAGCAGCGTAGGGTGGACAGGGTCAGATACGCAGTATTTT.

The rearrangement uses TRBV5-6 and TRBJ2-6; maybe TRBD1 (5 bases). In germline, CDR1 is SGHDT, CDR2 YYEEEE. The CDR3 length is 15 residues. V was clipped by 5 bases and J by 0 bases, with 9 bases between them. This CDR3 reads CASSWGLSGANVLTF. CDR3 nucleotides: TGTGCCAGCAGTTGGGGCCTCTCTGGGGCCAACGTCCTGACTTTC.

The rearrangement uses TRBV7-9 and TRBJ1-2; D gene unclear. The CDR3 contains 14 residues. Trimming removed 2 bases from V and 1 base from J, with 8 bases in between. Germline CDR1 reads SEHNR; CDR2 reads FQNEAQ (reference sequence). The CDR3 here is CASSLSRLNYGYTF. The DNA for the CDR3 is TGTGCCAGCAGCTTATCTAGGCTTAACTATGGCTACACCTTC. Based on the CDR3 plus reference TRBV7-9 and TRBJ1-2, the full variable domain is DTGVSQNPRHKITKRGQNVTFRCDPISEHNRLYWYRQTLGQGPEFLTYFQNEAQLEKSRLLSDRFSAERPKGSFSTLEIQRTEQGDSAMYLCASSLSRLNYGYTFGSGTRLTVV.

The rearrangement joins TRBV2 to TRBJ2-7; TRBD1 agrees at 10 bases. The V gene end was trimmed by 4 bases and the J gene end by 13 bases; junction bases not matched to a gene: 7. Germline values: CDR1 SNHLY, CDR2 FYNNEI. The CDR3 totals 12 residues. The DNA for the CDR3 is TGTGCCAGCAGTGCGGTCGGGACAGGGGTCTACTTC. It encodes CASSAVGTGVYF.

The chain has TRBV10-3 and TRBJ1-1, with D possibly being TRBD1 (5 bases). Trimming took off 8 bases at V and 1 base at J, with 8 bases between the two ends. Germline CDR1 ENHRY, CDR2 SYGVKD. The CDR3 length is 12 residues. The CDR3 region has the DNA TGTGCCATCTCTACAGGGAACACTGAAGCTTTCTTT. This encodes CAISTGNTEAFF.

The sample holds one count of this clone. This chain joins TRBV9 and TRBJ1-1; D unclear. V gave up 1 base and J gave up 0 bases, with 7 bases separating them. The CDR3 spans 14 residues. Germline CDR1 and CDR2: SGDLS and YYNGEE. Here the CDR3 reads CASSVRQVNTEAFF. The CDR3 DNA reads as TGTGCCAGCAGCGTAAGGCAGGTGAACACTGAAGCTTTCTTT.

This chain uses TRBV19 with TRBJ1-2; TRBD1 matches at 8 bases. Germline lookup yields CDR1 LNHDA and CDR2 SQIVND (reference sequence). The junction had 5 bases not matched to a gene; V was cut back by 6 bases and J by 2 bases. The CDR3 is 14 residues long. CDR3 residues: CASRRDRSNYGYTF. DNA of the CDR3: TGTGCCAGTAGAAGGGACAGGTCAAACTATGGCTACACCTTC.

In DNA form, the CDR3 reads TGTGCCTGGAGTGTACGGGGGGGACTGCCCCAGCATTTT. Translated: CAWSVRGGLPQHF. The chain recombines TRBV30 with TRBJ1-5, with a weak D call TRBD1 (5 bases). Germline V lookup: CDR1 GTSNPN, CDR2 SVGIG (reference sequence). Trimming left V 0 bases short and J 9 bases short, with 12 bases between. The CDR3 spans 13 residues.

The CDR3 coding sequence is TGTGCCTGGAGTCTTACTGCAAGCTCCTATAATTCACCCCTCCACTTT. Its translation: CAWSLTASSYNSPLHF. J is TRBJ1-6 and V is TRBV30; no clear D gene. This CDR3 contains 16 residues. The germline V and J ends were trimmed by 2 bases and 0 bases, with 11 bases remaining between them. CDR1 and CDR2 (germline): GTSNPN, SVGIG (reference sequence).

The chain has TRBV19 and TRBJ1-2; 8 bases map to TRBD1. The CDR3 length is 14 residues. Germline values: CDR1 LNHDA, CDR2 SQIVND (reference sequence). J lost 6 bases, V lost 0 bases, and 3 bases had no gene match. CDR3 sequence (DNA): TGTGCCAGTAGTATAGACAGGGGGCGGAATGGCTACACCTTC. It specifies CASSIDRGRNGYTF.

The chain is built from TRBV19 and TRBJ1-1, with a weak D call TRBD1 (6 bases). V dropped 1 base and J dropped 0 bases, with 15 bases sitting between them. Germline CDR1 LNHDA, CDR2 SQIVND (reference sequence). CDR3 length equals 17 residues. The CDR3 sequence: CASSIVGRQVMNTEAFF. The CDR3 DNA follows: TGTGCCAGTAGTATAGTCGGGCGACAGGTCATGAACACTGAAGCTTTCTTT.

CDR3: CASSGTTVAFNSPLHF. The CDR3 region has the DNA TGTGCCAGCAGTGGAACGACGGTAGCCTTTAATTCACCCCTCCACTTT. This chain joins TRBV25-1 and TRBJ1-6; D is undetermined. CDR3 length equals 16 residues. V was pared by 4 bases and J by 6 bases, with 16 bases between. Germline-derived CDR1 and CDR2 are MGHDK and SYGVNS.

This rearrangement joins TRBV7-9 to TRBJ1-3; D not certain. This CDR3 comprises 13 residues. V was cut by 11 bases and J by 1 base, with 12 bases left in between. Looked up from germline, CDR1 is SEHNR and CDR2 is FQNEAQ (reference sequence). The CDR3 reads CALRAPSGNTIYF. In nucleotides, the CDR3 is TGTGCCCTACGCGCTCCGTCTGGAAACACCATATATTTT.

This clone has a handful of counts. The J gene is TRBJ1-5, the V gene TRBV27; 10 positions match TRBD1. V lost 5 bases to trimming and J lost 6 bases; unmatched junction nucleotides: 10. Germline V gene lookup returns CDR1 MNHEY and CDR2 SMNVEV (reference sequence). The CDR3 length is 16 residues. The DNA of the CDR3 is TGTGCCAGCAGTCTACGGTGGACAGGGGGAGTTCAGCCCCAGCATTTT. It translates to CASSLRWTGGVQPQHF.